Here is one T cell receptor beta chain with its context. Sequencing was performed with immunoSEQ multiplex PCR; in TCRdb, only in-frame clones are kept and a portion is missing. The table records about 2.4 million clones, roughly 93% of them present only once. These data originate in a study of shared clonotypes between healthy human individuals. Study-level background: Contributing individuals were two females and a few males aged 18 to 49.

There are 16 residues in the CDR3. Germline CDR1 is SGHAT and CDR2 is FQNNGV. V was cut by 7 bases and J by 0 bases, with 16 bases left in between. This clonotype was sampled from a man in his late teens or twenties in good health. Some clones in this sample may be carry-over from other donors' samples. Specimen: naive CD4+ T cells from PBMCs. Indicated subset: CD45RA+ positively selected. The chain employs TRBV11-2 and TRBJ2-4, with a possible D match to TRBD1 (5 bases). The CDR3 loop reads CASNPFDSLAKNIQYF. CDR3 sequence (DNA): TGTGCCAGCAACCCCTTTGACAGCCTAGCCAAAAACATTCAGTACTTC.